This entry lists 17 T cell receptor beta chains sequenced from one sample in a study of OX40 agonist ivuxolimab in advanced cancers. Sequencing was performed with immunoSEQ multiplex PCR; in TCRdb, only in-frame clones are kept and a portion is missing. The data contain around 72,000 clones, 81% of them seen just once; the ten biggest clones take up around 5%. This specimen consisted of CD4+ or CD8+ T cells sorted from blood, obtained in a trial of the OX40 agonist ivuxolimab. The receptors come from an adult with an advanced solid tumor such as melanoma, head and neck, liver or kidney cancer.

J is TRBJ1-2 and V is TRBV7-3; TRBD1 is a possible D gene (5 bases). Trimming left V 4 bases short and J 6 bases short, with 12 bases between. From germline, CDR1 is SGHTA and CDR2 FQGTGA. The CDR3 is 13 residues long. The CDR3 region has the DNA TGTGCCAGCAGCTCCGGGACGCAGGATGGCTACACCTTC. Translated: CASSSGTQDGYTF.

This chain joins TRBV6-6 and TRBJ1-3; a possible D gene is TRBD1 (5 bases). This CDR3 has 14 residues. V lost 7 bases and J lost 0, with 10 bases in between. The germline gives CDR1 MNHNY, CDR2 SVGAGI (reference sequence). This CDR3 reads CASIRGNSGNTIYF. The CDR3 DNA follows: TGTGCCAGCATCCGGGGGAACTCTGGAAACACCATATATTTT.

The chain links TRBV19 to TRBJ2-3; maybe TRBD2 (5 bases). The CDR3 spans 14 residues. CDR1 and CDR2 (germline): LNHDA, SQIVND (reference sequence). V dropped 2 bases and J dropped 2 bases, with 8 bases sitting between them. DNA for the CDR3: TGTGCCAGTAGTATAAGAGGACTCACAGATACGCAGTATTTT. Translation: CASSIRGLTDTQYF.

Written as DNA, the CDR3 is TGTGCCAGCAGCTCGGGACAGGATCGTGGCTACACCTTC. It specifies CASSSGQDRGYTF. The chain carries TRBV7-9 and TRBJ1-2, with TRBD1 matching over 8 bases. CDR3 length equals 13 residues. Germline V gene data show CDR1 as SEHNR and CDR2 as FQNEAQ (reference sequence). V gave up 4 bases and J gave up 7 bases; unmatched junction bases: 5.

The V gene is TRBV6-5, the J gene TRBJ2-3, with D uncertain. This CDR3 has 11 amino acids. Trimming stripped 6 bases from V and 4 bases from J, with 5 bases between. In germline, CDR1 is MNHEY, CDR2 SVGAGI. CDR3 loop: CASSDADTQYF. As DNA, the CDR3 is TGTGCCAGCAGCGATGCAGATACGCAGTATTTT.

The chain has TRBV11-2 and TRBJ2-4, with D perhaps TRBD1 (6 bases). The CDR3 has 18 amino acids. The V end was cut by 4 bases, the J end by 6 bases, with 25 bases between. Germline-derived CDR1 and CDR2 are SGHAT and FQNNGV. The CDR3 region has the DNA TGTGCCAGCAGCTCTGCTTTACAGGGTATCCAACCTTCAAACATTCAGTACTTC. Its protein product is CASSSALQGIQPSNIQYF.

The rearrangement uses TRBV9 and TRBJ2-1; D assignment may be TRBD1 or TRBD2 (5 bases each). There are 16 residues in the CDR3. Trimming took 0 bases from V and 0 from J, leaving 10 bases between them. CDR1 is SGDLS and CDR2 is YYNGEE in the germline V gene. CDR3 sequence: CASSVGGTSSYNEQFF. The CDR3 DNA is TGTGCCAGCAGCGTAGGAGGGACGAGCTCCTACAATGAGCAGTTCTTC. The full variable domain, its missing parts supplied by reference TRBV9 and TRBJ2-1, is DSGVTQTPKHLITATGQRVTLRCSPRSGDLSVYWYQQSLDQGLQFLIQYYNGEERAKGNILERFSAQQFPDLHSELNLSSLELGDSALYFCASSVGGTSSYNEQFFGPGTRLTVL.

This clone is large within its sample. The V and J genes are TRBV5-5 and TRBJ2-2; a possible D gene is TRBD2 (5 bases). CDR1 and CDR2 (germline): SGHKS, YYEKEE (reference sequence). The CDR3 is 16 residues long. Between the trimmed V and J ends, which lost 0 bases and 1 base, there was a span of 10 bases. The CDR3 loop reads CASSLAGIQNTGELFF. CDR3 DNA: TGTGCCAGCAGCTTGGCCGGGATTCAGAACACCGGGGAGCTGTTTTTT.

The genes are TRBV4-2 and TRBJ2-1, with 8 nucleotides matching TRBD2. The J segment lost 4 bases and the V segment lost 2 bases, leaving 4 bases of the junction unmatched. The CDR3 runs 15 residues. Germline CDR1 and CDR2: LGHNA and YNFKEQ. CDR3 protein: CASSQRGGLYNEQFF. CDR3 DNA sequence: TGTGCCAGCAGCCAACGGGGGGGCCTTTACAATGAGCAGTTCTTC.

In this sample, this clone turned up a few times. The chain joins TRBV4-1 to TRBJ2-1; possibly TRBD2 for D (6 bases). V gave up 0 bases and J gave up 0 bases, with 15 bases separating them. CDR1 MGHRA and CDR2 YSYEKL come from the germline V gene. The CDR3 is 18 amino acids. The CDR3 sequence is CASSQDGRRTRSYNEQFF. For the CDR3, the DNA is TGCGCCAGCAGCCAAGATGGGAGGCGGACTCGCTCCTACAATGAGCAGTTCTTC.

The rearrangement joins TRBV4-1 to TRBJ2-7, with D perhaps TRBD2 (6 bases). The V end lost 4 bases, the J end lost 3 bases, and 13 bases lay between the germline ends. Per germline, CDR1 MGHRA and CDR2 YSYEKL. This CDR3 comprises 14 residues. The CDR3 here is CASSPRSGGYEQYF. The DNA for the CDR3 is TGCGCCAGCAGCCCTCGGTCCGGGGGCTACGAGCAGTACTTC.

J is TRBJ2-5 and V is TRBV11-2; D call uncertain. The CDR3 is 12 residues long. The germline V gene encodes CDR1 SGHAT and CDR2 FQNNGV. The V end was cut by 5 bases, the J end by 5 bases, with 9 bases between. CDR3 sequence: CASSPSAETQYF. The CDR3, as DNA: TGTGCCAGCAGCCCCTCGGCCGAGACCCAGTACTTC.

The V gene is TRBV10-3, the J gene TRBJ2-3, with D unclear. The CDR3 has 14 amino acids. V was trimmed by 0 bases and J by 0 bases, leaving 4 bases between them. CDR1 is ENHRY, CDR2 SYGVKD, per germline. CDR3: CAISESSSTDTQYF. DNA of the CDR3: TGTGCCATCAGTGAGTCGAGTAGCACAGATACGCAGTATTTT.

V and J are TRBV19 and TRBJ1-6; 7 nucleotides line up with TRBD1. The CDR3 consists of 14 residues. The junction had 6 bases not matched to a gene; V was cut back by 6 bases and J by 7 bases. The germline CDR1 and CDR2 sequences are LNHDA and SQIVND (reference sequence). The CDR3 loop is CASRRDRENSPLHF. The CDR3 DNA sequence: TGTGCCAGTAGGCGAGACAGGGAAAATTCACCCCTCCACTTT.

This clone was picked up one time. This chain links TRBV19 with TRBJ1-5; weak D call: TRBD1 (5 bases). This CDR3 spans 15 amino acids. The germline CDR1 and CDR2 sequences are LNHDA and SQIVND (reference sequence). Trimming stripped 4 bases from V and 6 bases from J, with 16 bases between. The CDR3 here is CASSKGPGTGQPQHF. CDR3 coding DNA: TGTGCCAGTAGTAAGGGGCCCGGTACGGGTCAGCCCCAGCATTTT.

V and J are TRBV4-2 and TRBJ2-7; 8 nucleotides agree with TRBD1. J was trimmed by 3 bases and V by 0 bases; bases with no gene match: 16. The CDR3 is made up of 19 amino acids. Germline CDR1 reads LGHNA; CDR2 reads YNFKEQ. The CDR3 nucleotides read TGTGCCAGCAGCCAAGAGTCGGGCAGGGGGCGCGACGGGATCTACGAGCAGTACTTC. Translated, it gives CASSQESGRGRDGIYEQYF.

A word on this clone: Within the sample, other DNA sequences also encode this same CDR3. The chain recombines TRBV6-6 with TRBJ1-1; D unresolved. V was clipped by 0 bases and J by 0 bases, with 5 bases between them. The CDR3 runs to 14 residues. Germline V gene lookup returns CDR1 MNHNY and CDR2 SVGAGI (reference sequence). The CDR3 nucleotides are TGTGCCAGCAGTTACTCTTCAGTGAACACTGAAGCTTTCTTT. Protein: CASSYSSVNTEAFF.